Listed below are T cell receptor beta chains from one sample, sequenced in a study of T-cell memory formation after mild COVID-19. TCRdb passed the 5' RACE reads through MiXCR, listing each CDR3 protein once. The table lists 150,000 or so distinct CDR3 sequences, around a tenth of them singletons. Material: PBMCs or a T cell subset sorted from them (not recorded which). These receptors all come from a man aged 18 to 30 who had mild COVID-19 (a few samples of this study predate the infection). Cell type and time point are not known. Both conserved end residues are part of each CDR3. The order of the fields is clone size, D gene, J gene, V gene, CDR3 protein, CDR3 DNA. The D gene is left open where the match is weak. Size is stated for part of the rows, as once, few or many counts, or as a class when the clone is expanded.

many	.	TRBJ1-1	TRBV12-3/TRBV12-4	CASSVTQMNTEAFF	TGTGCCAGCAGTGTGACACAGATGAACACTGAAGCTTTCTTT
few	.	TRBJ2-3	TRBV6-2/TRBV6-3	CASTPSSADTQYF	TGTGCCAGCACACCCTCCTCCGCAGATACGCAGTATTTT
.	.	TRBJ1-6	TRBV10-3	CAIKGREASPLHF	TGTGCCATCAAAGGCAGGGAGGCTTCACCCCTCCACTTT
few	.	TRBJ2-1	TRBV7-6	CASSRTRNEQFF	TGTGCCAGCAGCAGAACAAGAAATGAGCAGTTCTTC
.	.	TRBJ1-2	TRBV7-2	CASRPTGNYGYTF	TGTGCCAGCAGACCCACCGGTAACTATGGCTACACCTTC
few	.	TRBJ1-4	TRBV7-8	CASSLIGRTNEKLFF	TGTGCCAGCAGCTTAATCGGGAGAACTAATGAAAAACTGTTTTTT
.	TRBD1	TRBJ1-5	TRBV29-1	CSVAWGQRDQPQHF	TGCAGCGTCGCCTGGGGACAGCGAGATCAGCCCCAGCATTTT
many	.	TRBJ2-3	TRBV28	CASSRLDTQYF	TGTGCCAGCAGCCGCCTAGATACGCAGTATTTT
few	.	TRBJ1-1	TRBV11-2	CASSSQGSTEAFF	TGTGCCAGCAGCTCGCAGGGTAGCACTGAAGCTTTCTTT
.	.	TRBJ1-2	TRBV25-1	CASSGRAGAYGYTF	TGTGCCAGCAGTGGCAGGGCCGGTGCCTATGGCTACACCTTC
.	.	TRBJ1-3	TRBV12-5	CASGPRGPDSGNTIYF	TGTGCTAGTGGCCCCCGGGGCCCAGACTCTGGAAACACCATATATTTT
.	.	TRBJ2-5	TRBV20-1	CSATDTKQETQYF	TGCAGTGCTACCGACACGAAACAAGAGACCCAGTACTTC
many	.	TRBJ2-1	TRBV5-1	CASSGNSGKEQFF	TGCGCCAGCAGCGGAAACAGTGGAAAGGAGCAGTTCTTC
few	.	TRBJ1-3	TRBV4-1	CASSYGPSSGNTIYF	TGCGCCAGCAGTTACGGACCGAGCTCTGGAAACACCATATATTTT
few	.	TRBJ2-3	TRBV7-2	CASSLSSSTDTQYF	TGTGCCAGCAGCCTTTCATCTAGCACAGATACGCAGTATTTT
many	.	TRBJ1-4	TRBV6-5	CASSYVRGWEKLFF	TGTGCCAGCAGTTACGTCCGGGGGTGGGAAAAACTGTTTTTT
.	.	TRBJ1-2	TRBV7-2	CASSYGPGGTF	TGTGCCAGCAGCTATGGGCCCGGGGGCACCTTC
many	TRBD1	TRBJ1-2	TRBV2	CASLYLGQSYGYTF	TGTGCCAGCCTTTATTTGGGACAGAGCTATGGCTACACCTTC
.	.	TRBJ2-3	TRBV12-3/TRBV12-4	CASTDSGTTDTQYF	TGTGCCAGCACCGATAGCGGAACCACAGATACGCAGTATTTT
few	TRBD1	TRBJ1-3	TRBV27	CASKTGTAGNTIYF	TGTGCCAGTAAAACCGGGACAGCTGGAAACACCATATATTTT
.	TRBD2	TRBJ2-3	TRBV30	CAWTTSGDTQYF	TGTGCCTGGACGACTAGCGGAGATACGCAGTATTTT
.	.	TRBJ1-5	TRBV4-1	CASSHPALGNQPQHF	TGCGCCAGCAGCCACCCAGCTCTGGGCAATCAGCCCCAGCATTTT
.	TRBD1	TRBJ2-2	TRBV20-1	CSARQGAPGELFF	TGCAGTGCTAGGCAGGGGGCCCCCGGGGAGCTGTTTTTT
few	TRBD1	TRBJ1-5	TRBV2	CASRPGQGGGYQPQHF	TGTGCCAGCAGGCCCGGACAGGGGGGAGGGTATCAGCCCCAGCATTTT
.	TRBD1	TRBJ1-2	TRBV12-3/TRBV12-4	CASTFPGQGTYGYTF	TGTGCCAGCACCTTCCCGGGACAGGGGACCTATGGCTACACCTTC
few	.	TRBJ2-7	TRBV9	CASSVSDLPYEQYF	TGTGCCAGCAGCGTATCAGACCTACCCTACGAGCAGTACTTC
few	.	TRBJ2-1	TRBV5-6	CASSLDENNEQFF	TGTGCCAGCAGCTTGGACGAGAACAATGAGCAGTTCTTC
.	.	TRBJ1-5	TRBV11-2	CASSLNSATDNQPQHF	TGTGCCAGCAGCTTAAACTCAGCAACGGACAATCAGCCCCAGCATTTT
.	.	TRBJ2-5	TRBV6-2/TRBV6-3	CASSPWGGGETQYF	TGTGCCAGCAGCCCTTGGGGGGGCGGCGAGACCCAGTACTTC
.	.	TRBJ1-6	TRBV5-1	CASRIVVGTENSPLHF	TGCGCCAGCAGAATCGTCGTCGGGACGGAAAATTCACCCCTCCACTTT
.	TRBD1	TRBJ1-6	TRBV7-2	CASSSRGDRANSPLHF	TGTGCCAGCAGCTCTAGGGGGGACAGGGCGAATTCACCCCTCCACTTT
many	.	TRBJ2-1	TRBV5-1	CASSLDESTDNEQFF	TGCGCCAGCAGCTTGGACGAGTCTACCGACAATGAGCAGTTCTTC
few	.	TRBJ2-1	TRBV18	CASSPPGLSGNEQFF	TGTGCCAGCTCACCACCGGGACTGTCTGGCAATGAGCAGTTCTTC
few	.	TRBJ1-2	TRBV7-2	CASGLGFYGYTF	TGTGCCAGCGGCTTAGGGTTCTATGGCTACACCTTC
.	.	TRBJ2-5	TRBV5-1	CASSLENFQETQYF	TGCGCCAGCAGCTTGGAAAACTTTCAAGAGACCCAGTACTTC
.	TRBD1	TRBJ2-2	TRBV7-6	CASIRDRGTGELFF	TGTGCCAGCATCAGGGACAGGGGCACCGGGGAGCTGTTTTTT
.	.	TRBJ1-4	TRBV19	CASKIAGKLFF	TGTGCCAGTAAAATAGCCGGGAAACTGTTTTTT
.	TRBD1	TRBJ1-4	TRBV2	CASSDRGQNNEKLFF	TGTGCCAGCAGTGACAGGGGGCAAAATAATGAAAAACTGTTTTTT
.	.	TRBJ1-1	TRBV19	CASRQVAMTEAFF	TGTGCCAGTAGGCAAGTCGCGATGACTGAAGCTTTCTTT
many	.	TRBJ1-1	TRBV6-5	CASSYRVNTEAFF	TGTGCCAGCAGTTACCGGGTGAACACTGAAGCTTTCTTT
many	.	TRBJ2-5	TRBV29-1	CSVETTETQYF	TGCAGCGTTGAGACCACGGAGACCCAGTACTTC
.	.	TRBJ2-3	TRBV11-2	CASSWDLNTQYF	TGTGCCAGCAGCTGGGATCTAAATACGCAGTATTTT
few	TRBD2	TRBJ2-5	TRBV4-3	CASSQEPPQAGYETQYF	TGCGCCAGCAGCCAAGAGCCCCCCCAAGCGGGGTATGAGACCCAGTACTTC
few	.	TRBJ1-2	TRBV18	CASSPTRGRDPTQTNYGYTF	TGTGCCAGCTCACCGACTCGGGGCAGGGACCCAACTCAAACTAACTATGGCTACACCTTC
.	TRBD2	TRBJ2-7	TRBV4-3	CASSQDWASAGGPVGEQYF	TGCGCCAGCAGCCAAGATTGGGCTTCAGCGGGGGGGCCGGTTGGCGAGCAGTACTTC
many	.	TRBJ2-2	TRBV7-2	CASSLSPNTGELFF	TGTGCCAGCAGCTTGAGCCCGAACACCGGGGAGCTGTTTTTT